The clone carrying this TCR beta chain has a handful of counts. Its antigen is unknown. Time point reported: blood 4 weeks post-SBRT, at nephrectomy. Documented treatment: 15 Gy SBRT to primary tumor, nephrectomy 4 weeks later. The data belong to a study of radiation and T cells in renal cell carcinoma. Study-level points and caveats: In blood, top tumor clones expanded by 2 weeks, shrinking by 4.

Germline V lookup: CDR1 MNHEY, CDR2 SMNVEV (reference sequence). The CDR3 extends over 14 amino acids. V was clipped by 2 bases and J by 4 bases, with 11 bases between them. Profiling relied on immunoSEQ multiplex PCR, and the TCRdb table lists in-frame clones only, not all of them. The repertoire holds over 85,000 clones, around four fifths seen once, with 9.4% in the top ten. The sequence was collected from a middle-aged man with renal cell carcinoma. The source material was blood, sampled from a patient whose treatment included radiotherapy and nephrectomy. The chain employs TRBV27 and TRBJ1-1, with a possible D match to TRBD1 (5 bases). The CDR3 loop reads CASSLGGAGTEAFF. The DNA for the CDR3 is TGTGCCAGCAGTTTAGGTGGGGCAGGCACTGAAGCTTTCTTT.